Listed below are T cell receptor beta chains from one sample, sequenced in a study of blood T cells in healthy people across ages. TCRdb re-called the 5' RACE reads through MiXCR, storing one row per CDR3 protein. The data contain 700,000 to 850,000 distinct CDR3 sequences, roughly 53% of them singletons. Material: blood. The receptors originated from an elderly man in good health. Each CDR3 is given with its conserved first and last residue. A D gene is named only where the DNA matches it firmly. Clone sizes are given selectively: once, few, many, or a class where the clone is expanded.

d_call: TRBD2; clone_size: once; j_call: TRBJ2-7; v_call: TRBV28; cdr3_aa: CASRPTSGPSYEQYF; cdr3_nt: TGTGCCAGCAGGCCGACTAGCGGGCCATCCTACGAGCAGTACTTC
d_call: NA; clone_size: NA; j_call: TRBJ2-4; v_call: TRBV10-3; cdr3_aa: CAISNPTGGVAKNIQYF; cdr3_nt: TGTGCCATCAGTAACCCGACAGGTGGGGTAGCCAAAAACATTCAGTACTTC
d_call: NA; clone_size: few; j_call: TRBJ2-1; v_call: TRBV10-3; cdr3_aa: CATENSQAQFF; cdr3_nt: TGTGCCACCGAGAACAGCCAAGCGCAGTTCTTC
d_call: NA; clone_size: NA; j_call: TRBJ2-7; v_call: TRBV5-1; cdr3_aa: CASSLGGDGRTRTPYEQYF; cdr3_nt: TGCGCCAGCAGCTTGGGCGGGGACGGAAGGACCCGGACCCCCTACGAGCAGTACTTC
d_call: NA; clone_size: few; j_call: TRBJ1-2; v_call: TRBV12-3/TRBV12-4; cdr3_aa: CASSSRRYYGYTF; cdr3_nt: TGTGCCAGCAGTTCCCGGCGTTACTATGGCTACACCTTC
d_call: NA; clone_size: NA; j_call: TRBJ2-7; v_call: TRBV3-1; cdr3_aa: CASSQDLQRAHYEQYF; cdr3_nt: TGTGCCAGCAGCCAAGATCTTCAGCGGGCGCACTACGAGCAGTACTTC
d_call: NA; clone_size: NA; j_call: TRBJ1-2; v_call: TRBV30; cdr3_aa: CAWSQGDLYGYTF; cdr3_nt: TGTGCCTGGAGTCAAGGGGACCTCTATGGCTACACCTTC
d_call: NA; clone_size: NA; j_call: TRBJ1-5; v_call: TRBV6-6; cdr3_aa: CASSYSGSNQPQHF; cdr3_nt: TGTGCCAGCAGTTACTCGGGTAGCAATCAGCCCCAGCATTTT
d_call: NA; clone_size: NA; j_call: TRBJ2-5; v_call: TRBV2; cdr3_aa: CASIQTSSLETQYF; cdr3_nt: TGTGCCAGCATACAGACGAGCAGCTTAGAGACCCAGTACTTC
d_call: TRBD1; clone_size: few; j_call: TRBJ2-3; v_call: TRBV18; cdr3_aa: CASSPGQGVGDTQYF; cdr3_nt: TGTGCCAGCTCACCGGGACAGGGAGTTGGAGATACGCAGTATTTT
d_call: NA; clone_size: NA; j_call: TRBJ2-5; v_call: TRBV5-5; cdr3_aa: CAGSGGTRKETQYF; cdr3_nt: TGTGCCGGCAGCGGTGGGACACGGAAAGAGACCCAGTACTTC
d_call: TRBD2; clone_size: many; j_call: TRBJ2-3; v_call: TRBV4-2; cdr3_aa: CASSQRVTGGLHRYAYF; cdr3_nt: TGTGCCAGCAGCCAGCGGGTTACGGGAGGGCTACACAGATACGCGTATTTT
d_call: TRBD1; clone_size: NA; j_call: TRBJ1-1; v_call: TRBV29-1; cdr3_aa: CSVTTGVNTEAFF; cdr3_nt: TGCAGCGTGACGACAGGGGTAAATACTGAAGCTTTCTTT
d_call: TRBD1; clone_size: few; j_call: TRBJ2-5; v_call: TRBV20-1; cdr3_aa: CSARDGTGPQETQYF; cdr3_nt: TGCAGTGCTAGAGATGGGACAGGTCCGCAAGAGACCCAGTACTTC
d_call: TRBD2; clone_size: NA; j_call: TRBJ2-1; v_call: TRBV9; cdr3_aa: CASSVDLAGVDKEQFF; cdr3_nt: TGTGCCAGCAGCGTAGATTTAGCGGGAGTTGATAAGGAGCAGTTCTTC
d_call: TRBD1; clone_size: NA; j_call: TRBJ2-1; v_call: TRBV5-6; cdr3_aa: CASSRRQGSSYNEQFF; cdr3_nt: TGTGCCAGCAGCCGGAGACAGGGGAGCTCCTACAATGAGCAGTTCTTC
d_call: TRBD1; clone_size: few; j_call: TRBJ2-7; v_call: TRBV11-1; cdr3_aa: CASSAPDRAYEQYF; cdr3_nt: TGTGCCAGCAGCGCCCCGGACAGGGCATACGAGCAGTACTTC
d_call: NA; clone_size: NA; j_call: TRBJ2-7; v_call: TRBV10-3; cdr3_aa: CAISEQALTTYEQYF; cdr3_nt: TGTGCCATCAGTGAACAGGCACTGACAACCTACGAGCAGTACTTC
d_call: NA; clone_size: NA; j_call: TRBJ2-5; v_call: TRBV3-1; cdr3_aa: CVSGPIRKVGTQYF; cdr3_nt: TGTGTCAGCGGGCCAATCAGGAAAGTGGGGACCCAGTACTTC
d_call: TRBD1; clone_size: NA; j_call: TRBJ2-3; v_call: TRBV5-1; cdr3_aa: CASSPDRDHTDTQYF; cdr3_nt: TGCGCCAGCAGCCCGGACAGGGACCACACAGATACGCAGTATTTT
d_call: NA; clone_size: NA; j_call: TRBJ2-5; v_call: TRBV5-1; cdr3_aa: CASSPGLRTTLTQYF; cdr3_nt: TGCGCCAGCAGCCCCGGCCTTAGGACGACCTTAACCCAGTACTTC
d_call: TRBD2; clone_size: NA; j_call: TRBJ2-1; v_call: TRBV4-2; cdr3_aa: CASSQDWASGLYNEQFF; cdr3_nt: TGTGCCAGCAGCCAAGATTGGGCTAGCGGGTTATACAATGAGCAGTTCTTC
d_call: TRBD1; clone_size: NA; j_call: TRBJ1-2; v_call: TRBV13; cdr3_aa: CASSQIPPTQGARGYTF; cdr3_nt: TGTGCCAGCAGCCAAATACCACCCACACAGGGGGCGCGTGGCTACACCTTC